This TCR beta chain comes out of a study of blood T cell repertoires in COVID-19. On the study more broadly: Nucleic acid was either cDNA or gDNA, and it came from T cells, B-cell-depleted T cells, or PBMCs.

Seattle researchers signed up patients amid active infection and tracked them longitudinally. Original processing methods: Amplification of reference gene primers provided the estimated nucleated cell counts. The data were produced by immunoSEQ multiplex PCR, yet TCRdb's version contains in-frame clones alone and is incomplete. V and J calls plus clone size are reproduced from that table; the DNA served to infer D and trimming. Among fewer than 450,000 clones listed, around nine tenths were seen once. The TCR comes from a woman in her sixties or seventies with COVID-19, enrolled during active disease. The sample consisted of peripheral blood.

The chain's CDR3 is CASTLRRGNTIYF. Written as DNA, the CDR3 is TGTGCCAGCACTCTCCGCCGGGGAAACACCATATATTTT. V is TRBV12-3 or TRBV12-4 and J is TRBJ1-3; D is unclear. The CDR3 contains 13 residues. V was trimmed by 7 bases and J by 4 bases, leaving 11 bases between them.